This TCR beta chain stems from a study of blood T cell repertoires in COVID-19 (dated by TCRdb to 2019 to 2021). Notes on the research overall: The collaborator samples originated in the United States, Italy and Spain and spanned the acute and convalescent phases of COVID-19. The prospective study material was composed of cDNA or gDNA derived from T cells, B-cell-depleted T cells, or PBMCs. A freely available public database, intended as a resource for researchers studying the immune response to SARS-CoV-2, is where the repertoires were released. The dataset comprised deeply sampled blood TCRbeta repertoires from subjects exposed to, actively infected with, or recovered from COVID-19. The samples were drawn from two sources: the first 160 participants of the ongoing ImmuneRACE study, and 1,254 subjects contributed by 6 global collaborators. Nearly every sample came with metadata listing a de-identified subject ID, COVID-19 status, age in years and sex. Where HLA class I and class II types were available, the types were taken from metadata supplied by the sample provider, not from assay-based typing. Beyond this particular receptor, the publication reports: How much clinical and demographic metadata was included differed by source and by participant, and the metadata was provided uncurated.

Taken from cysteine to phenylalanine, the CDR3 has 17 residues. Of all the DNA, just the CDR3 is kept, 51 bases in frame from base 1. Reading the germline V gene (reference sequence) gives CDR1 MNHEY and CDR2 SMNVEV. Trimming accounts for 6 bases at V and 1 base at J, while the number of junction bases matched to no gene is 12. Comments on this clone: Its antigen specificity is not known. The sample holds no much larger clone one base away, and base qualities are not on file.

TCRbeta CDR3 regions were amplified from genomic DNA by means of the immunoSEQ Assay, a bias-controlled multiplex PCR. For the original study's pipeline: The number of nucleated cells in each sample was estimated by amplification of reference gene primers within the assay. To quantify the absolute abundance of each unique TCRbeta CDR3 rearrangement, sequence reads were collapsed and filtered. Productive Simpson clonality was computed per sample as the square root of Simpson's diversity index over productive rearrangements. As stored in TCRdb, this immuneACCESS dataset retains in-frame rearrangements with V and J assigned. A fraction of the clones does not appear; measured against another copy, unresolved V genes explain less than half of the discrepancy, and the remainder lacks a known reason. V, J and clone size derive from that table, while D and trimming were established from the DNA sequence. Counted in this sample were about 130,000 clones; around 79% of them appeared once. About 5% of the sample goes to the ten largest clones.

At one collaborating source in Seattle, patients were enrolled during active infection and were followed longitudinally through the course of disease. Each collaborating institution followed its own protocols to collect whole blood in K2EDTA tubes. For TCRbeta analysis, collaborators shipped samples as frozen whole blood, isolated PBMCs, or DNA extracted from either of those sample types. The rearrangement joined TRBV27 to TRBJ1-1; 9 bases in between match TRBD1. The clonotype was recovered from a woman aged 70-85 years with COVID-19, enrolled during active disease. The specimen was peripheral blood. The base sequence is TGTGCCAGCAGAAGGGAGGCTTGGGGACAGGGGAACACTGAAGCTTTCTTT. This codes for CASRREAWGQGNTEAFF.